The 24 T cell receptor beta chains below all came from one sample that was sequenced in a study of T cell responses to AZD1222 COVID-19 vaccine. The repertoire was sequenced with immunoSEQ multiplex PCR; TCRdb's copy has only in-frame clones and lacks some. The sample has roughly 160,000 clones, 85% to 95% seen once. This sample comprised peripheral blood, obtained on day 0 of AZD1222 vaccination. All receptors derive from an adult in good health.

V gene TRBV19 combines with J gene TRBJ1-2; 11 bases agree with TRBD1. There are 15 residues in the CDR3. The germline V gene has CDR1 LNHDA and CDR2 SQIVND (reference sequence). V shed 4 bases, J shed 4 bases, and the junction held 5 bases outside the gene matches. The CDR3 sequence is CASSTTGTGGYGYTF. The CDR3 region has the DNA TGTGCCAGTAGTACTACCGGGACAGGGGGCTATGGCTACACCTTC.

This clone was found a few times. The CDR3 coding sequence is TGCGCCAGCAGCCAAGCGGGGGGGAACACTGAAGCTTTCTTT. This encodes CASSQAGGNTEAFF. The chain carries TRBV4-1 and TRBJ1-1, with D possibly TRBD1 on 5 matching bases. V lost 1 base, J lost 1 base, and 7 bases lay in between. The CDR3 is made up of 14 amino acids. From germline, CDR1 is MGHRA and CDR2 YSYEKL.

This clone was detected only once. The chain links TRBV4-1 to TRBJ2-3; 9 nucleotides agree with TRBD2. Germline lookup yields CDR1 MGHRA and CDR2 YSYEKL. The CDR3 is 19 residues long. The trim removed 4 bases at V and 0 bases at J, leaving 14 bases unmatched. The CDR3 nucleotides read TGCGCCAGCAGCCGGACGGTCCTAGCGGGACGAAGAAGCACAGATACGCAGTATTTT. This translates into CASSRTVLAGRRSTDTQYF.

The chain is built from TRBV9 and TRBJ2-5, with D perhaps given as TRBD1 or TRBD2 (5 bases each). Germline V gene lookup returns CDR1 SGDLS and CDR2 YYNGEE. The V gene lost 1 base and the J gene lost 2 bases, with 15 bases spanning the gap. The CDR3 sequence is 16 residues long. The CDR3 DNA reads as TGTGCCAGCAGCGTAAACCTAATGGGGGATCAAGAGACCCAGTACTTC. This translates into CASSVNLMGDQETQYF.

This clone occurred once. In nucleotides, the CDR3 is TGCGCCAGCATTAGCGGGGGGGCCCCCGGGGAGCTGTTTTTT. Its translation is CASISGGAPGELFF. The chain has TRBV5-1 and TRBJ2-2; 11 bases align to TRBD2. Germline values: CDR1 SGHRS, CDR2 YFSETQ. Trimming at V came to 6 bases and at J to 6 bases, leaving 4 bases not matched to a gene. The CDR3 spans 14 residues.

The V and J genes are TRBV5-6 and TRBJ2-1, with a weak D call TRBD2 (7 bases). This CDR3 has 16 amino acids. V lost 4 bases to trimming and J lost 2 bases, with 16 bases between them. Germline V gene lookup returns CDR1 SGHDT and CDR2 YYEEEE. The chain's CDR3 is CASSPAGAITYNEQFF. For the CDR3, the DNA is TGTGCCAGCAGCCCGGCGGGGGCGATCACCTACAATGAGCAGTTCTTC. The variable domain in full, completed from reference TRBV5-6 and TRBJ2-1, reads DAGVTQSPTHLIKTRGQQVTLRCSPKSGHDTVSWYQQALGQGPQFIFQYYEEEERQRGNFPDRFSGHQFPNYSSELNVNALLLGDSALYLCASSPAGAITYNEQFFGPGTRLTVL.

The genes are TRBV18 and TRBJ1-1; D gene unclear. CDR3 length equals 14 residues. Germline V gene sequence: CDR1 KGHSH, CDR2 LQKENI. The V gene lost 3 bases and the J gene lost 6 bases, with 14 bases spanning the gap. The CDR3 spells CASSPGAGSPEAFF. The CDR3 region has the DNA TGTGCCAGCTCACCCGGAGCGGGTAGTCCTGAAGCTTTCTTT.

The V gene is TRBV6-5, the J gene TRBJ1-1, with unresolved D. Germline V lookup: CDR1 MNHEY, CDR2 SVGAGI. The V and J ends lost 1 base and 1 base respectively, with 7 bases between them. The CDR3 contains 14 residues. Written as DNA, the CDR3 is TGTGCCAGCAGTTACTTAAGACAGAACACTGAAGCTTTCTTT. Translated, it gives CASSYLRQNTEAFF.

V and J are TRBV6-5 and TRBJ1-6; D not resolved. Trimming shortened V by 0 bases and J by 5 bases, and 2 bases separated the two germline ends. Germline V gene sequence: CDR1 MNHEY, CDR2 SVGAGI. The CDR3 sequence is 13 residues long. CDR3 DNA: TGTGCCAGCAGTTACTCGGATAATTCACCCCTCCACTTT. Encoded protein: CASSYSDNSPLHF.

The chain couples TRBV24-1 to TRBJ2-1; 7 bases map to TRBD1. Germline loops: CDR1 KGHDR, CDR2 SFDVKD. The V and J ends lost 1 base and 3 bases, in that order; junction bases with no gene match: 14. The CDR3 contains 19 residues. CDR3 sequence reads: CATSDFIAPDREFYNEQFF. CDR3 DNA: TGTGCCACCAGTGATTTCATTGCCCCCGACAGGGAGTTCTACAATGAGCAGTTCTTC.

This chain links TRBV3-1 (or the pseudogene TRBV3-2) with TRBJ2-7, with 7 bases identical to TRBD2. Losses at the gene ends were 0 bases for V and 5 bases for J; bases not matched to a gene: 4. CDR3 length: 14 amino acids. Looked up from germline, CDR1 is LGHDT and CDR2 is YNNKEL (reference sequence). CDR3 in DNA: TGTGCCAGCAGCCAAGAGGGCGGGAGCAACGAGCAGTACTTC. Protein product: CASSQEGGSNEQYF.

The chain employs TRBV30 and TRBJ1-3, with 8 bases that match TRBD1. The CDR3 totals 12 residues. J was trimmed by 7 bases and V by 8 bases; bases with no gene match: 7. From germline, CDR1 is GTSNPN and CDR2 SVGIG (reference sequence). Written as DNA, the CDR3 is TGTGCCCTCGGGCAGGGGGCGAACACCATATATTTT. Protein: CALGQGANTIYF.

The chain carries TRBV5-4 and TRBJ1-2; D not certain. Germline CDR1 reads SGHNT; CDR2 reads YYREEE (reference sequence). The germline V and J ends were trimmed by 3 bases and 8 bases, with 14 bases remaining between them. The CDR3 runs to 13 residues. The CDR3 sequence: CASSSPRDGGYTF. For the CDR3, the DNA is TGTGCCAGCAGCTCCCCTAGGGATGGCGGCTACACCTTC.

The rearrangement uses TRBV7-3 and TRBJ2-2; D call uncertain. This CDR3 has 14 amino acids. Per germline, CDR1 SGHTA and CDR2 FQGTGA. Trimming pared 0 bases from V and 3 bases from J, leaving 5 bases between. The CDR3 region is CASSLTPDTGELFF. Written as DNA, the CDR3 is TGTGCCAGCAGCTTAACCCCCGACACCGGGGAGCTGTTTTTT.

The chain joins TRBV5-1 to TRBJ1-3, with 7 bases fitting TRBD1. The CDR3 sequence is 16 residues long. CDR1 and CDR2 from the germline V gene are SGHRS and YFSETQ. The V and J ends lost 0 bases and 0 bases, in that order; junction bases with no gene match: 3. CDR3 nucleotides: TGCGCCAGCAGCTTGGGGGACAGACCCTCTGGAAACACCATATATTTT. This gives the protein CASSLGDRPSGNTIYF.

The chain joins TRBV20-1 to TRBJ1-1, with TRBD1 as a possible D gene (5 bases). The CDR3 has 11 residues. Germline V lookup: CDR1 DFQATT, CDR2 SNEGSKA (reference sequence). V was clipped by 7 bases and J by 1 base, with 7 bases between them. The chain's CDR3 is CSVDRNTEAFF. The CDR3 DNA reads TGCAGTGTTGACAGGAACACTGAAGCTTTCTTT.

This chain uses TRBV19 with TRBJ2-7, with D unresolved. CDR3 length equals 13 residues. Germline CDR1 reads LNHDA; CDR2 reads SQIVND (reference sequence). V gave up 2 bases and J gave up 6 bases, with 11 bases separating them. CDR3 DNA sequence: TGTGCCAGTAGTATACGCCCACTCAGCGAGCAGTACTTC. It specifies CASSIRPLSEQYF.

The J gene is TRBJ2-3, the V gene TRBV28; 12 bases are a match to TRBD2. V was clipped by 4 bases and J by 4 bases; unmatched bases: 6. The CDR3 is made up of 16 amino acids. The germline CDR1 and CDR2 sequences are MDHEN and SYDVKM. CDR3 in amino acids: CASSSGLAGRADTQYF. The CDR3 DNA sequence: TGTGCCAGCAGTTCTGGACTAGCGGGGCGTGCAGATACGCAGTATTTT.

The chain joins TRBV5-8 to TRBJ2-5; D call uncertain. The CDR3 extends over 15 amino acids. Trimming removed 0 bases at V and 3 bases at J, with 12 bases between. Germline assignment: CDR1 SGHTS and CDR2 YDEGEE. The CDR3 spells CASSLDAPAKETQYF. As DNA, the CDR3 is TGTGCCAGCAGCTTGGATGCCCCGGCTAAAGAGACCCAGTACTTC.

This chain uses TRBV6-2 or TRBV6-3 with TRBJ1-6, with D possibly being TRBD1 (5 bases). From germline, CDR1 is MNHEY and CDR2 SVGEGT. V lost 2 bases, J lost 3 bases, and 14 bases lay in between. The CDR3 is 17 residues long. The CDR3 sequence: CASSYGAGNFYNSPLHF. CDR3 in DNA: TGTGCCAGCAGTTACGGCGCAGGGAACTTCTATAATTCACCCCTCCACTTT.

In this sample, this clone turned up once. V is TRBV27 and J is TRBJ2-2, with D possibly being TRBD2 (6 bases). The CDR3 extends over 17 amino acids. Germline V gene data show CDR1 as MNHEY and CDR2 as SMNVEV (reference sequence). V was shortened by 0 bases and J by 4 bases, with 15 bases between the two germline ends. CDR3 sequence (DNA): TGTGCCAGCAGTTTATCTTTCGGGGGTGCGGGCACCGGGGAGCTGTTTTTT. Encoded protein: CASSLSFGGAGTGELFF.

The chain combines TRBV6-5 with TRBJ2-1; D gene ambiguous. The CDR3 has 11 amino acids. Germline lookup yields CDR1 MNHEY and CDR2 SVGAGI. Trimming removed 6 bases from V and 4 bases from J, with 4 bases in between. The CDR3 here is CASRRYNEQFF. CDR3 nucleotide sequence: TGTGCCAGCAGAAGGTACAATGAGCAGTTCTTC.

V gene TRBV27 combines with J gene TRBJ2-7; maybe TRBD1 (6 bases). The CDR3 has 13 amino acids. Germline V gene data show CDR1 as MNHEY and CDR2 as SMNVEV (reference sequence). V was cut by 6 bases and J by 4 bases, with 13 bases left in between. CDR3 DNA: TGTGCCAGCAGCAGGACAGCGAAATACGAGCAGTACTTC. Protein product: CASSRTAKYEQYF.

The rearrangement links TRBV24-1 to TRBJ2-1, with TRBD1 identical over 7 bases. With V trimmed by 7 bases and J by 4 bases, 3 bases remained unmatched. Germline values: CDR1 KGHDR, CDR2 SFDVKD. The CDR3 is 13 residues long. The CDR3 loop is CATRGTVYNEQFF. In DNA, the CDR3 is TGTGCCACCAGAGGGACAGTATACAATGAGCAGTTCTTC.